The T cell receptor (beta chain) described here comes from a study of Ad26.COV2.S vaccination and SARS-CoV-2 variants. From germline, CDR1 is SGHAT and CDR2 FQNNGV. CDR3 length: 17 amino acids. With 0 bases clipped from V and 3 bases from J, the junction kept 6 bases outside the gene matches. The repertoire was sequenced with immunoSEQ multiplex PCR; TCRdb's copy has only in-frame clones and lacks some. Of about 140,000 clones listed, roughly 85% are singletons. Sequencing used peripheral blood, obtained after recovery from COVID-19. The chain has TRBV11-2 and TRBJ2-2; 8 bases match TRBD2. The source of this sequence is a human donor who had recovered from COVID-19. CDR3 DNA sequence: TGTGCCAGCAGCTTAGAATTCGGGGGGGCGTACACCGGGGAGCTGTTTTTT. This codes for CASSLEFGGAYTGELFF. Variable domain in full (rest from reference TRBV11-2 and TRBJ2-2): EAGVAQSPRYKIIEKRQSVAFWCNPISGHATLYWYQQILGQGPKLLIQFQNNGVVDDSQLPKDRFSAERLKGVDSTLKIQPAKLEDSAVYLCASSLEFGGAYTGELFFGEGSRLTVL.